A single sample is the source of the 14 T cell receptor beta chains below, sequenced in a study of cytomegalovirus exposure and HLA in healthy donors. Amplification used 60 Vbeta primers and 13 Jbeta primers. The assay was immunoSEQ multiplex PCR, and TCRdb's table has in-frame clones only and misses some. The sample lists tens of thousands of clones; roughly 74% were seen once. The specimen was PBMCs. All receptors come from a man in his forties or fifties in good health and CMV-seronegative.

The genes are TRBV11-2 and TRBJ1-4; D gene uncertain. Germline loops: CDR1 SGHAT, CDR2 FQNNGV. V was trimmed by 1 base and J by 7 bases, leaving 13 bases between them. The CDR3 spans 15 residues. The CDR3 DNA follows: TGTGCCAGCAGCTTAGCGGGTGCAGAGGGTGAAAAACTGTTTTTT. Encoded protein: CASSLAGAEGEKLFF.

The CDR3 sequence: CAWNRVNSPLHF. CDR3 nucleotides: TGTGCCTGGAACAGGGTCAATTCACCCCTCCACTTT. The gene calls are TRBV30 and TRBJ1-6, with D maybe TRBD1 (6 bases). The CDR3 totals 12 residues. V dropped 4 bases and J dropped 7 bases, with 8 bases sitting between them. Germline V gives CDR1 GTSNPN, CDR2 SVGIG (reference sequence). Together with reference TRBV30 and TRBJ1-6, the CDR3 gives the full variable domain: SQTIHQWPATLVQPVGSPLSLECTVEGTSNPNLYWYRQAAGRGLQLLFYSVGIGQISSEVPQNLSASRPQDRQFILSSKKLLLSDSGFYLCAWNRVNSPLHFGNGTRLTVT.

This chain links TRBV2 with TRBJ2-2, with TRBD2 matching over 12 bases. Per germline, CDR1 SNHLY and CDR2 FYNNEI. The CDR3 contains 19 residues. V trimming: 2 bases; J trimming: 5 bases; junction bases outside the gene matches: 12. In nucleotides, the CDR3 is TGTGCCAGCAGTGAATTTGGGATAGGACTAGCGGGGAGGACCGGGGAGCTGTTTTTT. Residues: CASSEFGIGLAGRTGELFF.

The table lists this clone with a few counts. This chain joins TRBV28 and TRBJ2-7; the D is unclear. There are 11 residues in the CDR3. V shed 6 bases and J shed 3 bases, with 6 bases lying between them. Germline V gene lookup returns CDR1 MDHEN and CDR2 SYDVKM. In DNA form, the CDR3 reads TGTGCCAGCAGAACAATCTACGAGCAGTACTTC. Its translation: CASRTIYEQYF.

The CDR3: CAWSPGQSNQPQHF. For the CDR3, the DNA is TGTGCCTGGAGTCCGGGACAGAGCAATCAGCCCCAGCATTTT. The chain is built from TRBV30 and TRBJ1-5, with 7 bases aligning to TRBD1. CDR1 is GTSNPN and CDR2 is SVGIG in the germline V gene (reference sequence). V lost 2 bases and J lost 1; bases outside the gene matches: 2. The CDR3 runs to 14 residues.

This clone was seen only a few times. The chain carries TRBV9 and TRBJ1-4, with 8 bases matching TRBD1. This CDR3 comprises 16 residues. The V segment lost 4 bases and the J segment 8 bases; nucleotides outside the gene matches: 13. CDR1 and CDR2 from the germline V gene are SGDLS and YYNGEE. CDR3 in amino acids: CASSLEGTGGSEKLFF. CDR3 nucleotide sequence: TGTGCCAGCAGCCTCGAGGGGACAGGTGGAAGCGAAAAACTGTTTTTT. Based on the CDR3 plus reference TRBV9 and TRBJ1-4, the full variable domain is DSGVTQTPKHLITATGQRVTLRCSPRSGDLSVYWYQQSLDQGLQFLIQYYNGEERAKGNILERFSAQQFPDLHSELNLSSLELGDSALYFCASSLEGTGGSEKLFFGSGTQLSVL.

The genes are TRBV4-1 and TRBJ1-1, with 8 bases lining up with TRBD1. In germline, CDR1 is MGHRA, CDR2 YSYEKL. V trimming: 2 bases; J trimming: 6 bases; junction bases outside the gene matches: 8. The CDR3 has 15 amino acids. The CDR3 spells CASSQPRTGRSEAFF. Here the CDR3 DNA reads TGCGCCAGCAGCCAACCCCGGACAGGGCGCTCTGAAGCTTTCTTT.

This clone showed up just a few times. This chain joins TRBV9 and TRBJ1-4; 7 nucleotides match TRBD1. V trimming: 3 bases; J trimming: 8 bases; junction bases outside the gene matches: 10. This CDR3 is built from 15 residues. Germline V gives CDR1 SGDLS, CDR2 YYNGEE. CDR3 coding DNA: TGTGCCAGCAGCGCGACGGGACAGATTCACGAAAAACTGTTTTTT. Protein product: CASSATGQIHEKLFF.

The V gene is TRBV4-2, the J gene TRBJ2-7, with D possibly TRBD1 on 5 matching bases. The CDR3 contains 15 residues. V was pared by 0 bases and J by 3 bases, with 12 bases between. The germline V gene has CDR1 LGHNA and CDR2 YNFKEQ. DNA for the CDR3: TGTGCCAGCAGCCAAGATGGGGCTAACCTCTACGAGCAGTACTTC. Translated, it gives CASSQDGANLYEQYF.

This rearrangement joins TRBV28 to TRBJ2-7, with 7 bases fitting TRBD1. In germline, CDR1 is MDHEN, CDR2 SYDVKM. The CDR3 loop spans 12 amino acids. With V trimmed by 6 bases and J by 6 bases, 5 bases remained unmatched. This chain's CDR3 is CASRQQGSEQYF. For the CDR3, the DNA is TGTGCCAGCAGACAACAGGGGTCCGAGCAGTACTTC. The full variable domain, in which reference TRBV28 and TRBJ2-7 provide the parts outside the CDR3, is DVKVTQSSRYLVKRTGEKVFLECVQDMDHENMFWYRQDPGLGLRLIYFSYDVKMKEKGDIPEGYSVSREKKERFSLILESASTNQTSMYLCASRQQGSEQYFGPGTRLTVT.

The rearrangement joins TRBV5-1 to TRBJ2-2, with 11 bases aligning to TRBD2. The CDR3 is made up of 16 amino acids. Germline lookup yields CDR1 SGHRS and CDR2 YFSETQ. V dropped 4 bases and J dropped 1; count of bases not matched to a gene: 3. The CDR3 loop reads CASSETSGRNTGELFF. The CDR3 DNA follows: TGCGCCAGCAGCGAAACTAGCGGGAGGAACACCGGGGAGCTGTTTTTT.

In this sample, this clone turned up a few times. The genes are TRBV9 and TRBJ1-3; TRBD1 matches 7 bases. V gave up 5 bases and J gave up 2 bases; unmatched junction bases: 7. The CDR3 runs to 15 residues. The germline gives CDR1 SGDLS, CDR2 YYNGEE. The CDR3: CASSPGGAPGNTIYF. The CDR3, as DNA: TGTGCCAGCAGTCCAGGGGGAGCTCCTGGAAACACCATATATTTT.

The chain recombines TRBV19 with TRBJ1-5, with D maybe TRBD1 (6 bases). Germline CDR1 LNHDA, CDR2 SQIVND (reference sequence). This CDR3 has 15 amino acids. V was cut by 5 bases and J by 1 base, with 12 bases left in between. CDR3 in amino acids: CASSLQGKSNQPQHF. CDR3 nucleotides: TGTGCCAGTAGTTTGCAGGGGAAGAGCAATCAGCCCCAGCATTTT.

CDR3 in amino acids: CASSSGSWNTEAFF. CDR3 DNA: TGTGCCAGCAGCTCTGGTAGTTGGAACACTGAAGCTTTCTTT. The V and J genes are TRBV7-3 and TRBJ1-1; D gene ambiguous. CDR3 length equals 14 residues. V was pared by 4 bases and J by 1 base, with 10 bases between. Germline V gives CDR1 SGHTA, CDR2 FQGTGA.